These T cell receptor beta chains were read from a single sample in a study of blood T cell repertoires in COVID-19. Measured with immunoSEQ multiplex PCR; TCRdb has only the in-frame clones, and not every one. The table has fewer than 300,000 clones, 83% seen once; the top ten hold around a tenth. Sequencing was performed on peripheral blood. The source of these receptors is a woman between 45 and 60 years old who had recovered from COVID-19. The CDR3 runs from the conserved cysteine through the conserved F or W. D genes are given only for firm matches. The size entry is marked missing in some rows and otherwise reads once, few, many or a size class.

TRBJ2-7 | - | TRBD1 | TRBV13 | CASSPGQGVGEQYF | TGTGCCAGCAGCCCGGGACAGGGGGTGGGCGAGCAGTACTTC
TRBJ2-1 | - | TRBD2 | TRBV5-4 | CASSLALAGAEQFF | TGTGCCAGCAGCTTGGCACTAGCGGGAGCCGAGCAGTTCTTC
TRBJ2-1 | - | - | TRBV14 | CASSRNRVGEQFF | TGTGCCAGCAGCCGAAACAGGGTTGGTGAGCAGTTCTTC
TRBJ1-4 | - | - | TRBV6-2/TRBV6-3 | CASSSMRGSEKLFF | TGTGCCAGCAGTTCAATGCGAGGAAGCGAAAAACTGTTTTTT
TRBJ1-3 | - | - | TRBV19 | CASTNPLEGKNTIYF | TGTGCCAGTACCAACCCGCTGGAGGGAAAGAACACCATATATTTT
TRBJ2-5 | - | - | TRBV15 | CATSRDRGAIGHETQYF | TGTGCCACCAGCAGAGATCGGGGGGCTATTGGGCACGAGACCCAGTACTTC
TRBJ2-7 | - | TRBD1 | TRBV13 | CASSLDRAYEQYF | TGTGCCAGCAGCTTGGACAGGGCCTACGAGCAGTACTTC
TRBJ1-4 | - | TRBD1 | TRBV6-5 | CASSEGTGGREKLFF | TGTGCCAGCAGCGAGGGGACAGGGGGTAGGGAAAAACTGTTTTTT
TRBJ1-2 | - | - | TRBV28 | CATRIGVDYGYTF | TGTGCTACAAGGATAGGGGTAGACTATGGCTACACCTTC
TRBJ2-7 | - | TRBD1 | TRBV19 | CASSIDRDTGAYEQYF | TGTGCCAGTAGTATAGATAGGGACACAGGGGCCTACGAGCAGTACTTC
TRBJ2-1 | - | - | TRBV18 | CASSGYRDWQFF | TGTGCCAGCTCAGGATACCGGGACTGGCAGTTCTTC
TRBJ2-3 | - | TRBD2 | TRBV4-3 | CASSHGTSGITDTQYF | TGCGCCAGCAGCCATGGGACTAGCGGGATCACAGATACGCAGTATTTT
TRBJ1-2 | - | - | TRBV6-2/TRBV6-3 | CASSRDTRDYGYTF | TGTGCCAGCAGCCGGGACACCCGGGACTATGGCTACACCTTC
TRBJ1-2 | - | - | TRBV28 | CASTVLGDRRENYGYTF | TGTGCCAGCACCGTTCTAGGTGACAGGCGGGAGAACTATGGCTACACCTTC
TRBJ2-7 | - | - | TRBV27 | CASSFPGRSIREQYF | TGTGCCAGCAGTTTTCCAGGGAGGTCAATTAGGGAGCAGTACTTC
TRBJ1-4 | once | - | TRBV4-3 | CASSQDQYVPLFVF | TGCGCCAGCAGCCAAGATCAGTACGTCCCCCTTTTCGTTTTT
TRBJ2-1 | - | TRBD2 | TRBV4-3 | CASSQPGTSGRGEQFF | TGCGCCAGCAGCCAACCCGGGACTAGCGGGAGGGGTGAGCAGTTCTTC
TRBJ1-2 | - | - | TRBV28 | CATQVPLDYGYTF | TGTGCCACCCAGGTCCCACTGGACTATGGCTACACCTTC
TRBJ2-3 | few | TRBD2 | TRBV15 | CATSAERETTDTQYF | TGTGCCACCAGCGCGGAGCGGGAGACCACAGATACGCAGTATTTT
TRBJ2-1 | - | - | TRBV7-2 | CASSAFPGEGEQFF | TGTGCCAGCAGCGCTTTCCCGGGAGAGGGTGAGCAGTTCTTC
TRBJ1-1 | - | - | TRBV19 | CASSIGGNTEAFF | TGTGCCAGTAGTATAGGAGGGAACACTGAAGCTTTCTTT
TRBJ2-7 | few | - | TRBV5-1 | CASSLADSSYEQYF | TGCGCCAGCAGCTTGGCCGACAGCTCCTACGAGCAGTACTTC
TRBJ2-7 | few | TRBD2 | TRBV6-5 | CASSDASGARYEQYF | TGTGCCAGCAGCGATGCAAGCGGGGCTCGCTACGAGCAGTACTTC
TRBJ1-5 | few | - | TRBV6-2/TRBV6-3 | CASSYAYSNQPQHF | TGTGCCAGCAGTTATGCCTATAGCAATCAGCCCCAGCATTTT
TRBJ1-2 | once | - | TRBV5-6 | CASSPGLFGYTF | TGTGCCAGCAGCCCGGGGTTGTTTGGCTACACCTTC
TRBJ2-7 | - | - | TRBV7-2 | CASSLVSTGDEQYF | TGTGCCAGCAGCTTGGTTTCAACCGGGGACGAGCAGTACTTC
TRBJ2-7 | - | - | TRBV19 | CASSFGQGYEQYF | TGTGCCAGTAGTTTTGGTCAGGGCTACGAGCAGTACTTC
TRBJ1-2 | - | - | TRBV28 | CASTSPGGTNYGYTF | TGTGCCAGCACCTCCCCGGGGGGTACTAACTATGGCTACACCTTC
TRBJ1-1 | - | - | TRBV9 | CASSVTPGDGNTEAFF | TGTGCCAGCAGCGTGACCCCGGGGGATGGGAACACTGAAGCTTTCTTT
TRBJ2-7 | few | - | TRBV5-1 | CASSPGAPYEQYF | TGCGCCAGCAGCCCGGGAGCCCCCTACGAGCAGTACTTC
TRBJ1-5 | - | - | TRBV19 | CASSIVPGWLGSNQPQHF | TGTGCCAGTAGTATAGTCCCAGGGTGGTTAGGGAGCAATCAGCCCCAGCATTTT
TRBJ2-5 | once | TRBD1 | TRBV3-1/TRBV3-2 | CASSQDTGGGETQYF | TGTGCCAGCAGCCAGGATACAGGGGGCGGAGAGACCCAGTACTTC
TRBJ1-5 | - | - | TRBV7-2 | CASSNGRDFRSQHF | TGTGCCAGCAGCAACGGACGGGACTTCAGGTCCCAGCATTTT
TRBJ1-6 | - | TRBD1 | TRBV3-1/TRBV3-2 | CASSQGTGVVSPLHF | TGTGCCAGCAGCCAAGGGACAGGGGTAGTCTCACCCCTCCACTTT
TRBJ1-5 | - | - | TRBV4-1 | CASSLTSPINSNQPQHF | TGCGCCAGCAGCCTGACATCGCCGATAAATAGCAATCAGCCCCAGCATTTT
TRBJ2-7 | - | TRBD1 | TRBV7-9 | CASSSGQGRDEQYF | TGTGCCAGCAGCTCGGGACAGGGTAGAGACGAGCAGTACTTC
TRBJ2-7 | once | TRBD1 | TRBV6-6 | CASSYPDRVNVYEQYF | TGTGCCAGCAGTTACCCCGACAGGGTTAATGTCTACGAGCAGTACTTC
TRBJ2-2 | - | - | TRBV7-3 | CASRRTGVPGELFF | TGTGCCAGCAGGCGAACAGGTGTCCCCGGGGAGCTGTTTTTT
TRBJ2-3 | once | TRBD1 | TRBV6-5 | CASRTGVGTDTQYF | TGTGCCAGCAGGACAGGGGTTGGCACAGATACGCAGTATTTT
TRBJ1-1 | - | - | TRBV7-9 | CVSSLVALRTGMSTEAFF | TGTGTCAGCAGCTTAGTAGCGTTAAGGACTGGGATGAGCACTGAAGCTTTCTTT
TRBJ1-1 | - | - | TRBV7-6 | CASSPTVNTEAFF | TGTGCCAGCAGCCCTACAGTAAACACTGAAGCTTTCTTT
TRBJ2-7 | once | TRBD2 | TRBV28 | CATSGTSESYEQYF | TGTGCCACCTCCGGGACTAGCGAGTCCTACGAGCAGTACTTC
TRBJ2-1 | - | - | TRBV19 | CASSPGWQGSYNEQFF | TGTGCCAGTAGTCCAGGGTGGCAGGGCTCCTACAATGAGCAGTTCTTC
TRBJ1-2 | - | - | TRBV10-3 | CAISEGVTMTNYGYTF | TGTGCCATCAGTGAAGGGGTGACGATGACTAACTATGGCTACACCTTC
TRBJ1-5 | - | - | TRBV2 | CASLAGPSNQPQHF | TGTGCCAGTCTGGCAGGGCCCAGCAATCAGCCCCAGCATTTT
TRBJ2-3 | - | TRBD2 | TRBV6-4 | CASSDSGGADTQYF | TGTGCCAGCAGTGACTCGGGGGGGGCAGATACGCAGTATTTT
TRBJ1-2 | once | - | TRBV7-2 | CASSLAGYGYTF | TGTGCCAGCAGCTTAGCCGGGTATGGCTACACCTTC
TRBJ2-7 | - | TRBD2 | TRBV4-3 | CASSQELAGTPYEQYF | TGCGCCAGCAGCCAAGAGCTAGCGGGTACACCCTACGAGCAGTACTTC
TRBJ2-2 | once | TRBD2 | TRBV9 | CASSVEGSGSRATGELFF | TGTGCCAGCAGCGTAGAGGGTAGCGGGAGCCGGGCCACCGGGGAGCTGTTTTTT
TRBJ1-2 | - | TRBD1 | TRBV19 | CASSLQGARDGYTF | TGTGCCAGTAGCCTACAGGGGGCTAGGGATGGCTACACCTTC